This T cell receptor (beta chain) was identified during a study of long-term antiretroviral therapy in people with HIV. Sequencing relied on immunoSEQ assay v3.0, run at survey level. Clones were sequenced by immunoSEQ multiplex PCR, and TCRdb holds only the in-frame ones, with some missing. The profile covers tens of thousands of clones, with roughly 82% appearing a single time and about 4.5% taken by the ten largest. The CDR3 has 17 amino acids. Trimming took 0 bases from V and 5 from J; bases not matched to a gene: 10. Germline loops: CDR1 SGDLS, CDR2 YYNGEE. The TCR originated in a young man with HIV. The source material was unsorted PBMCs, sampled around 6 years after starting antiretroviral therapy. J is TRBJ2-5 and V is TRBV9; 10 bases align to TRBD2. The CDR3 DNA is TGTGCCAGCAGCGTAGCTTCTAGCGGGAGCCCCAGGGAGACCCAGTACTTC. It yields the protein CASSVASSGSPRETQYF.